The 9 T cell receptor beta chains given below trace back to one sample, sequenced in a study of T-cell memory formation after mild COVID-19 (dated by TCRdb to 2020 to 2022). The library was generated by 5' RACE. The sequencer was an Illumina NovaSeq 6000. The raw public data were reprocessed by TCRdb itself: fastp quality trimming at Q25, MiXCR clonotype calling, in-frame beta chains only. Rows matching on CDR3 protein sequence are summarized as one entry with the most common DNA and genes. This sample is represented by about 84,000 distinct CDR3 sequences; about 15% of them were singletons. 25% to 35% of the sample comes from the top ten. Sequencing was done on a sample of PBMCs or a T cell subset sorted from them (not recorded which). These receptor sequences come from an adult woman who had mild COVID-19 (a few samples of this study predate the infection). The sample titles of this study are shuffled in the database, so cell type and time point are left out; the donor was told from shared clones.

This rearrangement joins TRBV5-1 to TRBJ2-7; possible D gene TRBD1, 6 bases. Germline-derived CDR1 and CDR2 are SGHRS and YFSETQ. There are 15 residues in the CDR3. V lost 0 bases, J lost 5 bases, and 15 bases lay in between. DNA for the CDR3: TGCGCCAGCAGCTTGGCTGTCAGGGGATTCGACGAGCAGTACTTC. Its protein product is CASSLAVRGFDEQYF.

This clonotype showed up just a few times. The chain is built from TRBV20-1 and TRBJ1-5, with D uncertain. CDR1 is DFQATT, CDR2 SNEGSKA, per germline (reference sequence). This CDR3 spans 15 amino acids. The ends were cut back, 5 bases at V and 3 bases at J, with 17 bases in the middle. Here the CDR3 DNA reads TGCAGTGCTCGACAAGAGGGTGGCTCCAATCAGCCCCAGCATTTT. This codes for CSARQEGGSNQPQHF.

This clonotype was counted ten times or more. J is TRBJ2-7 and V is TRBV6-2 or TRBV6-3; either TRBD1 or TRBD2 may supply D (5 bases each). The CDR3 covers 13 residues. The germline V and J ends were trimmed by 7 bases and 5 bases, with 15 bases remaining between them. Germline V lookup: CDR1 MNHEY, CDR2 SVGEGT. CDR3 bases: TGTGCCAGCACCCACCCAGGGACCCACGAGCAGTACTTC. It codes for CASTHPGTHEQYF.

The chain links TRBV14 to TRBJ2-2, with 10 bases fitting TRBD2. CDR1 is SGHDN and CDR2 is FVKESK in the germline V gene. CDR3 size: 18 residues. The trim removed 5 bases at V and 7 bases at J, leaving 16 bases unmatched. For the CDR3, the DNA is TGTGCCAGCAGCGACCGTCATCTAGCGGGGGTGTATAACGGGGAGCTGTTTTTT. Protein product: CASSDRHLAGVYNGELFF.

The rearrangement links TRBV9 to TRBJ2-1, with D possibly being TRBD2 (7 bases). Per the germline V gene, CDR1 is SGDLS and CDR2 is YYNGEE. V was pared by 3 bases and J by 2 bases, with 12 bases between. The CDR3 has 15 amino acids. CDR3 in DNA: TGTGCCAGCAGCGCACGGGGGGCCCCCTACAATGAGCAGTTCTTC. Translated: CASSARGAPYNEQFF.

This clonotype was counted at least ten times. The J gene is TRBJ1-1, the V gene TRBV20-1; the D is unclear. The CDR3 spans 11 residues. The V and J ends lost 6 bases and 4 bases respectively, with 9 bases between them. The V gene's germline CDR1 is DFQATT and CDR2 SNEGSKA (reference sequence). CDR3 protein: CSAPGSTEAFF. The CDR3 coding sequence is TGCAGTGCCCCGGGGAGCACTGAAGCTTTCTTT.

DNA for the CDR3: TGTGCCAGCAGTTATCTCGGGACTAGTGACTACGAGCAGTACTTC. It encodes CASSYLGTSDYEQYF. The chain is built from TRBV27 and TRBJ2-7; 8 nucleotides agree with TRBD2. The V and J ends lost 4 bases and 3 bases, in that order; junction bases with no gene match: 8. This CDR3 has 15 residues. Germline CDR1 reads MNHEY; CDR2 reads SMNVEV (reference sequence).

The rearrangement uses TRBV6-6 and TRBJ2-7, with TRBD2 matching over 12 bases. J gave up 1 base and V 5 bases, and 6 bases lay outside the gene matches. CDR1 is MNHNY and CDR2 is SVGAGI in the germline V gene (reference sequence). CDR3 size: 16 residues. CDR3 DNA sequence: TGTGCCAGCAGTCGACTAGCGGGGGATCTTTCCTACGAGCAGTACTTC. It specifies CASSRLAGDLSYEQYF.

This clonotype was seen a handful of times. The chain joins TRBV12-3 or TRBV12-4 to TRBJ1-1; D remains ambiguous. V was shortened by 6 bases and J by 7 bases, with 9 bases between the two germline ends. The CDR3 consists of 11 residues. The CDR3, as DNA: TGTGCCAGCAGCACCTTTTATGAAGCTTTCTTT. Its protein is CASSTFYEAFF.